These 19 T cell receptor beta chains originate from one sample sequenced in a study of blood T cells in healthy people across ages. Then a second PCR, running about 6 to 12 cycles, was carried out with a sample-barcoded 5' primer and a J-beta primer mix. TCRdb independently ran MiXCR on the 5' RACE reads; one entry per CDR3 protein. The sample holds approximately 810,000 distinct CDR3 sequences, roughly 40% seen once. Source material: blood. These receptor sequences come from a young man in good health.

V gene TRBV27 combines with J gene TRBJ1-2; no reliable D call. The CDR3 consists of 15 residues. Germline CDR1 and CDR2: MNHEY and SMNVEV (reference sequence). V was shortened by 3 bases and J by 0 bases, with 11 bases between the two germline ends. In DNA form, the CDR3 reads TGTGCCAGCAGTTTGGGTCCCGGGACTAACTATGGCTACACCTTC. Its translation: CASSLGPGTNYGYTF.

This chain links TRBV4-2 with TRBJ2-5; TRBD2 matches 9 bases. Trimming cost V 2 bases and J 5 bases; bases outside gene matches: 9. The CDR3 length is 16 residues. Germline V gene sequence: CDR1 LGHNA, CDR2 YNFKEQ. This CDR3 reads CASSQIAGAFRETQYF. In DNA, the CDR3 is TGTGCCAGCAGCCAAATAGCGGGGGCGTTTCGCGAGACCCAGTACTTC.

This chain joins TRBV9 and TRBJ2-3, with a tentative D call TRBD2 (6 bases). Germline CDR1 reads SGDLS; CDR2 reads YYNGEE. CDR3 size: 14 residues. The germline V and J ends were trimmed by 4 bases and 4 bases, with 13 bases remaining between them. The CDR3 DNA is TGTGCCAGCAGCCCGGCGACTAGACCAGATACGCAGTATTTT. Its translation is CASSPATRPDTQYF.

This clonotype was counted a single time. The J gene is TRBJ2-1, the V gene TRBV6-6; 9 positions match TRBD2. The ends lost 2 bases at V and 8 bases at J; junction bases unmatched: 13. CDR3 length: 17 amino acids. CDR1 is MNHNY, CDR2 SVGAGI, per germline (reference sequence). The CDR3 DNA follows: TGTGCCAGCAGTTACCCTGGAGGTAGCGGGGGTATGGATGAGCAGTTCTTC. Translated, it gives CASSYPGGSGGMDEQFF.

In this sample, this clonotype turned up many times. The rearrangement links TRBV29-1 to TRBJ2-5, with 8 bases fitting TRBD1. This CDR3 is built from 12 residues. Trimming at V came to 5 bases and at J to 4 bases, leaving 3 bases not matched to a gene. Germline lookup yields CDR1 SQVTM and CDR2 ANQGSEA. CDR3 sequence reads: CSVLGTGETQYF. The CDR3 coding sequence is TGCAGCGTTCTCGGGACAGGAGAGACCCAGTACTTC.

The rearrangement uses TRBV9 and TRBJ1-1, with a possible D match to TRBD1 (5 bases). This CDR3 is built from 12 residues. Germline CDR1 reads SGDLS; CDR2 reads YYNGEE. The V end was cut by 3 bases, the J end by 4 bases, with 7 bases between. DNA for the CDR3: TGTGCCAGCAGCGCAGGGAGCACTGAAGCTTTCTTT. Translated: CASSAGSTEAFF.

In this sample, this clonotype turned up a few times. The chain couples TRBV18 to TRBJ2-5, with D unresolved. This CDR3 has 15 residues. V dropped 5 bases and J dropped 2 bases, with 15 bases sitting between them. Germline CDR1 is KGHSH and CDR2 is LQKENI. Written as DNA, the CDR3 is TGTGCCAGCTCAGTCGGAAAATACAGACAAGAGACCCAGTACTTC. Amino acid sequence: CASSVGKYRQETQYF.

This clonotype was observed a few times. This rearrangement joins TRBV9 to TRBJ2-5, with 7 bases fitting TRBD1. Unmatched junction bases numbered 6, after V lost 0 bases and J lost 1 base. The germline V gene encodes CDR1 SGDLS and CDR2 YYNGEE. The CDR3 spans 16 residues. CDR3 protein: CASSVGGWDSQETQYF. Here the CDR3 DNA reads TGTGCCAGCAGCGTAGGTGGTTGGGACAGCCAAGAGACCCAGTACTTC.

This clonotype was found a few times. V is TRBV20-1 and J is TRBJ1-4; D is ambiguous. V was clipped by 8 bases and J by 8 bases, with 30 bases between them. This CDR3 has 17 residues. Germline-derived CDR1 and CDR2 are DFQATT and SNEGSKA (reference sequence). The CDR3, as DNA: TGCAGTCTAAGGCCTAATATCGGAGACGGGAGGAGGGAAAAACTGTTTTTT. It translates to CSLRPNIGDGRREKLFF.

This clonotype was observed a single time. The chain combines TRBV29-1 with TRBJ2-7, with TRBD1 identical over 7 bases. The J call is in doubt because the DNA end fits TRBJ2-5 better. Looked up from germline, CDR1 is SQVTM and CDR2 is ANQGSEA. This CDR3 is 14 amino acids long. CDR3 nucleotide sequence: TGCAGCGTTGATGAGGGGGCGGTTTTTCAGACCCAGTACTTC. Translation: CSVDEGAVFQTQYF.

The rearrangement links TRBV5-1 to TRBJ2-3; D unclear. CDR3 length equals 14 residues. The V gene's germline CDR1 is SGHRS and CDR2 YFSETQ. V was shortened by 4 bases and J by 1 base, with 10 bases between the two germline ends. The CDR3 DNA sequence: TGCGCCAGCAGCAACGACCCATGCACAGATACGCAGTATTTT. This encodes CASSNDPCTDTQYF.

About this clonotype: A much larger clone lies a single base off, so this may be a read error. Here the CDR3 DNA reads TGCAGCGCTGAAGATCTGTGGCAGGGCCTTACCTACTATGGCTACACCTTC. Protein sequence: CSAEDLWQGLTYYGYTF. This sequence joins TRBV29-1 and TRBJ1-2; D is possibly TRBD1 (5 bases). This CDR3 contains 17 residues. CDR1 is SQVTM and CDR2 is ANQGSEA in the germline V gene.

The chain couples TRBV7-9 to TRBJ2-5; D is undetermined. CDR1 is SEHNR, CDR2 FQNEAQ, per germline (reference sequence). Deletions cut 3 bases from V and 4 bases from J, with 3 bases between. The CDR3 is 11 amino acids. CDR3 sequence (DNA): TGTGCCAGCAGCTTTCCAGAGACCCAGTACTTC. As protein: CASSFPETQYF.

With respect to this clonotype: A much larger clone differs from this one at a single base, so this may be a read error. The rearrangement joins TRBV20-1 to TRBJ2-3; 10 nucleotides agree with TRBD2. The CDR3 is 16 residues long. Germline CDR1 DFQATT, CDR2 SNEGSKA (reference sequence). In DNA form, the CDR3 reads TGCAGTGTTTCTCCGGGGGGACTAGCGTTTGCAGATGCGCAGTATTTT. Translating it yields CSVSPGGLAFADAQYF.

This clonotype was recorded at least ten times. V is TRBV7-2 and J is TRBJ2-5; D might be TRBD2 (6 bases). Germline CDR1 and CDR2: SGHTA and FQGNSA. CDR3 length equals 16 residues. The V and J ends lost 3 bases and 2 bases respectively, with 16 bases between them. Here the CDR3 reads CASSFRRGGTQETQYF. The CDR3 DNA is TGTGCCAGCAGCTTCAGAAGGGGCGGGACGCAAGAGACCCAGTACTTC.

This clonotype was seen a handful of times. This chain uses TRBV7-3 with TRBJ2-1; 9 nucleotides match TRBD2. Trimming took 4 bases from V and 3 from J; bases not matched to a gene: 4. The germline V gene encodes CDR1 SGHTA and CDR2 FQGTGA. The length of the CDR3 is 15 residues. CDR3 DNA: TGTGCCAGCAGCTCGTTAGCGGGGGTCTACAATGAGCAGTTCTTC. The encoded protein is CASSSLAGVYNEQFF.

V gene TRBV9 combines with J gene TRBJ1-3; no firm D call. The V end lost 3 bases, the J end lost 0 bases, and 10 bases lay between the germline ends. CDR3 length: 15 amino acids. Germline CDR1 and CDR2: SGDLS and YYNGEE. The CDR3 reads CASSASIYSGNTIYF. CDR3 sequence (DNA): TGTGCCAGCAGCGCCTCGATTTACTCTGGAAACACCATATATTTT.

This clonotype was seen repeatedly, ten times or more. The gene calls are TRBV27 and TRBJ2-1; D may be TRBD1 (5 bases). The V end was cut by 5 bases, the J end by 0 bases, with 14 bases between. The CDR3 sequence is 16 residues long. The germline V gene has CDR1 MNHEY and CDR2 SMNVEV (reference sequence). The CDR3 here is CASSPRAQSSYNEQFF. The CDR3 nucleotides read TGTGCCAGCAGTCCCAGGGCCCAGAGCTCCTACAATGAGCAGTTCTTC.

The chain employs TRBV12-3 or TRBV12-4 and TRBJ2-3; D gene uncertain. Trimming removed 3 bases at V and 15 bases at J, with 28 bases between. The CDR3 has 16 residues. The CDR3: CASSFDRPLRTDVQYF. CDR3 nucleotide sequence: TGTGCCAGCAGTTTCGACCGGCCCTTGAGAACAGATGTGCAATATTTT.